These T cell receptor beta chains were read from a single sample in a study of cytomegalovirus exposure and HLA in healthy donors. The method was immunoSEQ multiplex PCR; TCRdb's version includes in-frame clones alone and lacks a portion of them. The sample consists of about 110,000 clones, roughly two thirds of them appearing once. The sequencing input was PBMCs. Every receptor here comes from a man between 40 and 49 years old in good health and CMV-seronegative. The CDR3 runs from the conserved cysteine through the conserved F or W. A D gene is named only where the DNA matches it firmly. Clone size is not always given. Where it is, it says once, few, many or a class for expanded clones.

13	-	-	TRBV6-1	TRBJ1-2	TGTGCCAGCAGTGAAGTTGGACTTGAAGGCTACACCTTC	CASSEVGLEGYTF
16	TRBD1	-	TRBV4-1	TRBJ2-2	TGCGCCAGCAGCCAACCGGGAACAGGGGGTAACGGGGAGCTGTTTTTT	CASSQPGTGGNGELFF
15	-	-	TRBV7-9	TRBJ2-5	TGTGCCAGCAGCTTAGAGGGGTATCTACAAGAGACCCAGTACTTC	CASSLEGYLQETQYF
12	TRBD1	few	TRBV19	TRBJ2-1	TGTGCCAGTAGCGACAGGGACGGTGAGCAGTTCTTC	CASSDRDGEQFF
12	-	-	TRBV25-1	TRBJ1-4	TGTGCCAGCAGTGCAGGGAAACCGAGGTTGTTTTTT	CASSAGKPRLFF
13	TRBD1	-	TRBV28	TRBJ2-7	TGTGCCAGCAGTTGGGGACAGGGGTACGAGCAGTACTTC	CASSWGQGYEQYF
14	TRBD2	-	TRBV5-4	TRBJ2-5	TGTGCCAGCACCCTTAGCGGGGGGCACGAGACCCAGTACTTC	CASTLSGGHETQYF
19	TRBD2	-	TRBV10-3	TRBJ2-2	TGTGCCATCAGTGAGCCCCGTAGGCAACTAGCGGGGAACACCGGGGAGCTGTTTTTT	CAISEPRRQLAGNTGELFF
16	TRBD2	-	TRBV4-2	TRBJ2-2	TGTGCCAGCAGCCAGGCTAGCGGCGCGAACACCGGGGAGCTGTTTTTT	CASSQASGANTGELFF
13	TRBD1	few	TRBV28	TRBJ1-5	TGTGCCAGCAGTTTAAGGGGGCACCAGCCCCAGCATTTT	CASSLRGHQPQHF
15	-	few	TRBV28	TRBJ2-2	TGTGCCAGCAGTGATTGGGGGGAAAACACCGGGGAGCTGTTTTTT	CASSDWGENTGELFF
13	TRBD1	-	TRBV6-1	TRBJ2-7	TGTGCTACGCTGGACAGGGTCCTTTTAGAGCAGTACTTC	CATLDRVLLEQYF
17	-	-	TRBV5-1	TRBJ2-2	TGCGCCAGCAGCTCCGCCCCGCGACGGGAATACACCGGGGAGCTGTTTTTT	CASSSAPRREYTGELFF
14	-	-	TRBV2	TRBJ1-5	TGTGCCACCTCATTGCGGGGGGAGGGTCAGCCCCAGCATTTT	CATSLRGEGQPQHF
17	TRBD1	-	TRBV4-1	TRBJ1-5	TGCGCCAGCAGCCTCCGGGACAGGGGGATCGGCAATCAGCCCCAGCATTTT	CASSLRDRGIGNQPQHF
12	-	-	TRBV6-5	TRBJ2-1	TGTGCCCTCGGGGAAATTTACAATGAGCAGTTCTTC	CALGEIYNEQFF
14	-	-	TRBV7-9	TRBJ1-4	TGTGCCAGCAGCCCCCCAAGGGGGACCGAAAAACTGTTTTTT	CASSPPRGTEKLFF
13	TRBD1	-	TRBV19	TRBJ1-4	TGTGGCGCGGCGAGCAGGGGGCTTGAAAAACTGTTTTTT	CGAASRGLEKLFF
17	TRBD1	-	TRBV7-9	TRBJ2-1	TGTGCCAGCAGCTTAGTTCCCGGCAGGGGGCCTCTCAATGAGCAGTTCTTC	CASSLVPGRGPLNEQFF
14	TRBD1	-	TRBV30	TRBJ1-2	TGTGCCTGGAGTGAACAGGGGGTTAACTATGGCTACACCTTC	CAWSEQGVNYGYTF
14	-	-	TRBV4-3	TRBJ2-3	TGCGCCAGCAGCCAAAACGGGGGGCCGGAAACGCAGTATTTT	CASSQNGGPETQYF
15	TRBD2	-	TRBV5-8	TRBJ2-1	TGTGCCAGCAGCCTTCGGGGGGGGCTTGAGGTTGAGCAGTTCTTC	CASSLRGGLEVEQFF
16	TRBD1	-	TRBV6-1	TRBJ2-7	TGTGCCAGCAGTGTTCCTTGGGACAGCAACTCCTACGAGCAGTACTTC	CASSVPWDSNSYEQYF
12	-	-	TRBV7-2	TRBJ1-5	TGTGCCAGCAGCTTCACTAATCAGCCCCAGCATTTT	CASSFTNQPQHF
15	TRBD1	once	TRBV7-2	TRBJ1-6	TGTGCCAGCAGCTTAGCGGGACAGGGAAGTTCACCCCTCCACTTT	CASSLAGQGSSPLHF
19	TRBD2	-	TRBV30	TRBJ2-3	TGTGCCTGGAGTGATGTAGCGGGTCTTCCTGCCGCGGGGACAGATACGCAGTATTTT	CAWSDVAGLPAAGTDTQYF
16	TRBD2	-	TRBV5-4	TRBJ2-2	TGTGCCAGCAGTCTAGGACTAGCGGGGGGATTCGGGGAGCTGTTTTTT	CASSLGLAGGFGELFF
15	-	-	TRBV7-9	TRBJ1-2	TGTGCCAGCAGCTCACGCCAGGACAGTTACTATGGCTACACCTTC	CASSSRQDSYYGYTF
15	-	-	TRBV6-5	TRBJ2-7	TGTGCCAGCTCCCCCAGGCCCGGTTACTCCTACGAGCAGTACTTC	CASSPRPGYSYEQYF
15	TRBD2	-	TRBV7-2	TRBJ2-5	TGTGCCAGCAGCCGCCCGACTAGCGGGGCCGGGACCCAGTACTTC	CASSRPTSGAGTQYF
14	-	once	TRBV5-1	TRBJ1-5	TGCGCCAGCAGCTACACAGGGAAGGGTCAGCCCCAGCATTTT	CASSYTGKGQPQHF
16	-	-	TRBV5-1	TRBJ2-2	TGCGCCAGCAGCTTGTTCGGGATATCGAACACCGGGGAGCTGTTTTTT	CASSLFGISNTGELFF
20	TRBD2	-	TRBV4-3	TRBJ2-3	TGCGCCAGCAGCCGAAAAACGGTTGCGGAACTAGCGGGGGGCACAGATACGCAGTATTTT	CASSRKTVAELAGGTDTQYF
13	-	once	TRBV30	TRBJ1-1	TGTGCCTGGAGTGTAAGGGGGATTACTGAAGCTTTCTTT	CAWSVRGITEAFF
13	-	-	TRBV27	TRBJ2-5	TGTGCCAGCAGGCAGCTCGGAGGAGAGACCCAGTACTTC	CASRQLGGETQYF
14	TRBD2	-	TRBV19	TRBJ2-5	TGTGCCAGTAGTAAGGCGGGGGGGCAAGAGACCCAGTACTTC	CASSKAGGQETQYF
16	TRBD1	-	TRBV4-1	TRBJ2-3	TGCGCCAGCAGCCAAACCCCCGACAGGGTGGGAGATACGCAGTATTTT	CASSQTPDRVGDTQYF
15	TRBD1	-	TRBV6-5	TRBJ2-7	TGTGCCAGCAGCCGGGGACAGGAGATTAGAAACGAAGAGTACTTC	CASSRGQEIRNEEYF
14	TRBD1	-	TRBV27	TRBJ2-2	TGTGCCAGCAGTCCCCCAGGGGGCGGCGGGGAGCTGTTTTTT	CASSPPGGGGELFF
15	TRBD2	-	TRBV19	TRBJ2-7	TGTGCCAGTAGTCCTCTAGGCGGGGGGGCTCACGAGCAGTACTTC	CASSPLGGGAHEQYF
14	-	-	TRBV5-6	TRBJ1-6	TGTGCCAGCAGCTTGGGTGGACAAAATTCACCCCTCCACTTT	CASSLGGQNSPLHF
14	-	-	TRBV30	TRBJ2-7	TGTGCCTGGCGTGACATCGACAGCTCCTACGAGCAGTACTTC	CAWRDIDSSYEQYF
15	-	-	TRBV12-2	TRBJ2-5	TGTGCAAGTCGCTTAGCTGGGGACAACCAAGAGACCCAGTACTTC	CASRLAGDNQETQYF
19	TRBD1	-	TRBV4-3	TRBJ2-2	TGCGCCAGCAGCCAAGGAACCGACAGGACAGGGGCATACACCGGGGAGCTGTTTTTT	CASSQGTDRTGAYTGELFF
16	-	-	TRBV28	TRBJ2-7	TGTGCCAGCAGTTTCTTGTTGAGGGACTTGACCTACGAGCAGTACTTC	CASSFLLRDLTYEQYF
17	TRBD2	-	TRBV14	TRBJ2-1	TGTGCCAGCAGCGAACTACCGGGACTAGCGGCGGACAATGAGCAGTTCTTC	CASSELPGLAADNEQFF
12	-	-	TRBV29-1	TRBJ1-3	TGCAGCGCTGGACATCGGGGAAACACCATATATTTT	CSAGHRGNTIYF
15	-	-	TRBV7-9	TRBJ1-5	TGTGCCAGCAGTCAAGATGGGCGCGACAATCAGCCCCAGCATTTT	CASSQDGRDNQPQHF
13	-	-	TRBV15	TRBJ2-7	TGTGCCACCAGCAGAGATCCCCAGTACGAGCAGTACTTC	CATSRDPQYEQYF
16	TRBD2	-	TRBV4-2	TRBJ2-7	TGTGCCAGCAGCCAAGAAGGGACTAGTTATTTCTACGAGCAGTACTTC	CASSQEGTSYFYEQYF
16	-	-	TRBV13	TRBJ1-5	TGTGCCAGCAGCTTAGGCGCGGGCGCGAGCAATCAGCCCCAGCATTTT	CASSLGAGASNQPQHF
14	-	-	TRBV28	TRBJ2-5	TGTGCCAGCAGCCGCACAACGTACCAAGAGACCCAGTACTTC	CASSRTTYQETQYF
18	-	-	TRBV5-5	TRBJ1-5	TGTGCCAGCAGCCAGACCCGGGTCCAACGAGGAGGCAATCAGCCCCAGCATTTT	CASSQTRVQRGGNQPQHF